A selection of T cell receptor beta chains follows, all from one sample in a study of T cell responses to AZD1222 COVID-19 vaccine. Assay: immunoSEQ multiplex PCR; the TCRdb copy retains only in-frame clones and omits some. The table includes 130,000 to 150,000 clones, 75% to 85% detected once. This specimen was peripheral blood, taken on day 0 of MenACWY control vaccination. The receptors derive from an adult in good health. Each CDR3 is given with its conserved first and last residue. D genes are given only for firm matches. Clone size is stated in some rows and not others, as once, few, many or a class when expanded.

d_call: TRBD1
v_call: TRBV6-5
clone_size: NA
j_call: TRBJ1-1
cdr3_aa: CASLLAGGTEAFF
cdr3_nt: TGTGCCAGCCTTTTGGCAGGGGGGACTGAAGCTTTCTTT

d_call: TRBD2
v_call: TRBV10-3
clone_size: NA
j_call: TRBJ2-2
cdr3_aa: CAISERLAGNTGELFF
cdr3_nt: TGTGCCATCAGTGAGAGGCTAGCGGGGAACACCGGGGAGCTGTTTTTT

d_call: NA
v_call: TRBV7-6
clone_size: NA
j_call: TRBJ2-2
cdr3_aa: CASSLGHPNTGELFF
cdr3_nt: TGTGCCAGCAGCTTAGGACATCCGAACACCGGGGAGCTGTTTTTT

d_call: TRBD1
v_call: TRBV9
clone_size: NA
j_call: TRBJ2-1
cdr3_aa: CASSVGTVTGEDEQFF
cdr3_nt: TGTGCCAGCAGCGTAGGGACCGTGACAGGGGAGGATGAGCAGTTCTTC

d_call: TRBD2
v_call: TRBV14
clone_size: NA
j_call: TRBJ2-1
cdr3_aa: CASRDRAGGSNEQFF
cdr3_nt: TGTGCCAGCAGGGACAGAGCGGGGGGGAGCAATGAGCAGTTCTTC

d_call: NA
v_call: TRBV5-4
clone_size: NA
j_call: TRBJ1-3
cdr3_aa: CASSFIGLVDTIYF
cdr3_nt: TGTGCCAGCAGCTTCATCGGGTTGGTGGACACCATATATTTT

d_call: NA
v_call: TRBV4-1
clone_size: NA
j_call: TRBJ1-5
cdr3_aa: CASSQRAQGAGQPQHF
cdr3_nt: TGCGCCAGCAGCCAAAGGGCTCAAGGGGCGGGACAGCCCCAGCATTTT

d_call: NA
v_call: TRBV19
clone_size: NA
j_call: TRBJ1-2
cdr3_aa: CASVGVPESAGYTF
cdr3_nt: TGTGCCAGTGTCGGGGTTCCAGAGTCGGCTGGCTACACCTTC

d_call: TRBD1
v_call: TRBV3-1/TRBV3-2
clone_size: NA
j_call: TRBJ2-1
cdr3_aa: CASSQTGQGAKEQFF
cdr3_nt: TGTGCCAGCAGCCAGACGGGACAGGGGGCGAAAGAGCAGTTCTTC

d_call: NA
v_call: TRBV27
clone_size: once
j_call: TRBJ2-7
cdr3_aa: CASSTGRPYEQYF
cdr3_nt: TGTGCCAGCAGCACGGGACGGCCTTACGAGCAGTACTTC

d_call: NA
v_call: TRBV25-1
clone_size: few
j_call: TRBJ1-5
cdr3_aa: CATSMGGNQPQHF
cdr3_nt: TGTGCCACCTCAATGGGGGGCAATCAGCCCCAGCATTTT

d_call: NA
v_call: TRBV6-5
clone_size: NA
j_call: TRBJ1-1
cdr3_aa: CASSSRKQRLGRAFF
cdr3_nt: TGTGCCAGCAGTTCGCGCAAGCAACGTTTGGGGCGGGCTTTCTTT

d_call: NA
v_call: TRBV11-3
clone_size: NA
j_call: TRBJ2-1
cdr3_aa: CASSLGGIGTEQFF
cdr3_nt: TGTGCCAGCAGCCTCGGGGGAATAGGCACTGAGCAGTTCTTC

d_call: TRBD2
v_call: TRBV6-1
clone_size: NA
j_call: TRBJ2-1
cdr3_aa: CASSEAASGISYNEQFF
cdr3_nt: TGTGCCAGCAGTGAAGCGGCTAGCGGGATTTCCTACAATGAGCAGTTCTTC

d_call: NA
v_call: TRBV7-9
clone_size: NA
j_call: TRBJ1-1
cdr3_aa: CASSKGVGNTEAFF
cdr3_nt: TGTGCCAGCAGTAAGGGAGTCGGGAACACTGAAGCTTTCTTT

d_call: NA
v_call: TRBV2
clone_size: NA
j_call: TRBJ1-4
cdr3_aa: CASSGTNEKLFF
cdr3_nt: TGTGCCAGCAGTGGGACGAATGAAAAACTGTTTTTT

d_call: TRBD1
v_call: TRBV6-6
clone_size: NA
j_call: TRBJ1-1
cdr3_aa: CASRDRWGAFF
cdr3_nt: TGTGCCAGCAGGGACAGGTGGGGAGCTTTCTTT

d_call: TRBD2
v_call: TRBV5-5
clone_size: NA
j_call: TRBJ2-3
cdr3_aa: CASSSLAPRSTDTQYF
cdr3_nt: TGTGCCAGCAGCTCACTAGCGCCTAGGAGCACAGATACGCAGTATTTT

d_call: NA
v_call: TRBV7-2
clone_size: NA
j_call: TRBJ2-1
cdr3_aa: CASSLAGGPYNEQFF
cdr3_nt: TGTGCCAGCAGCTTAGCCGGGGGGCCTTACAATGAGCAGTTCTTC

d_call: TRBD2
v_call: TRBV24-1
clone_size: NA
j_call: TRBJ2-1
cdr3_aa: CASSGTSGPNEQFF
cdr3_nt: TGTGCCTCCTCCGGGACTAGCGGTCCCAATGAGCAGTTCTTC

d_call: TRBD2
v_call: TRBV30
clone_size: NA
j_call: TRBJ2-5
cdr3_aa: CAWSVSLSGGQETQYF
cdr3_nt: TGTGCCTGGAGTGTATCCCTTAGCGGGGGACAAGAGACCCAGTACTTC

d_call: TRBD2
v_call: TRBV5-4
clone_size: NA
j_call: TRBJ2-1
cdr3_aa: CASSSGGGGRYNEQFF
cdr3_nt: TGTGCCAGCAGCTCGGGAGGGGGGGGTCGGTACAATGAGCAGTTCTTC

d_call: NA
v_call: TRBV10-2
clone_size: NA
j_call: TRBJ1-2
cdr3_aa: CASSEVGVGGYTF
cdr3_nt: TGCGCCAGCAGTGAAGTGGGGGTCGGGGGCTACACCTTC

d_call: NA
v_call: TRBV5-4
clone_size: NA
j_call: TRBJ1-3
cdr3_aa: CASSHPTDFGNTIYF
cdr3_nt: TGTGCCAGCAGCCACCCGACAGATTTCGGAAACACCATATATTTT

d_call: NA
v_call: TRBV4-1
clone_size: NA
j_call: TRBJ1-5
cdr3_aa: CASSQDNNQPQHF
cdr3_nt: TGCGCCAGCAGCCAAGACAATAATCAGCCCCAGCATTTT

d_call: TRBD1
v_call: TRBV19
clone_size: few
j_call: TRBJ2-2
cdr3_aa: CASIPVGGLITGELFF
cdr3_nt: TGTGCCAGTATCCCCGTAGGGGGCCTCATCACCGGGGAGCTGTTTTTT

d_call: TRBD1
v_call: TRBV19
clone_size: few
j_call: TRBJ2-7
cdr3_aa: CASSTQSGGGAYEQYF
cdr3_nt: TGTGCCAGTAGTACACAATCAGGGGGCGGTGCCTACGAGCAGTACTTC

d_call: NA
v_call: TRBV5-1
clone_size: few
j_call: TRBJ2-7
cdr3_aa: CASSFPGAGDEQYF
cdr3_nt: TGCGCCAGCAGCTTTCCAGGGGCGGGCGACGAGCAGTACTTC

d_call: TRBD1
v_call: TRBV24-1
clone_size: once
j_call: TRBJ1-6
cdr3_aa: CATRQTGQGLSPLHF
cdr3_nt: TGTGCCACCAGACAGACGGGACAGGGTTTATCCCCCCTCCACTTT

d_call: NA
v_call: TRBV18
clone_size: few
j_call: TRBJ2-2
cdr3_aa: CASSPPGELFF
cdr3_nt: TGTGCCAGCTCACCCCCCGGGGAGCTGTTTTTT

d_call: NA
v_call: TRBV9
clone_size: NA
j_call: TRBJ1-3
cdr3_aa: CASSVDRAYSGNTIYF
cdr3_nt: TGTGCCAGCAGCGTAGACAGGGCCTACTCTGGAAACACCATATATTTT

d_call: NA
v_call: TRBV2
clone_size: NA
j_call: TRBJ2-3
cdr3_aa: CASPHPDGDTQYF
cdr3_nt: TGTGCCAGCCCACACCCGGACGGCGATACGCAGTATTTT